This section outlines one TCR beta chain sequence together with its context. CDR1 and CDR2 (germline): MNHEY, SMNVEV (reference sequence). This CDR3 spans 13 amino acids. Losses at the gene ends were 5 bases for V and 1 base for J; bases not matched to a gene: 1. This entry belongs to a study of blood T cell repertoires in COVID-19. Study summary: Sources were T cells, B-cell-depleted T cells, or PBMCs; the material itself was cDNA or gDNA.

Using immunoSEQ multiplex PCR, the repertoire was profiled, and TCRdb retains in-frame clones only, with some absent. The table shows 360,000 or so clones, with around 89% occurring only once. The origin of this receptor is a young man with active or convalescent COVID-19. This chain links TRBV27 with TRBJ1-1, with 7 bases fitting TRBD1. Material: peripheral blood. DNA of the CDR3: TGTGCCAGCAGTGGGACAGCGAACACTGAAGCTTTCTTT. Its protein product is CASSGTANTEAFF.